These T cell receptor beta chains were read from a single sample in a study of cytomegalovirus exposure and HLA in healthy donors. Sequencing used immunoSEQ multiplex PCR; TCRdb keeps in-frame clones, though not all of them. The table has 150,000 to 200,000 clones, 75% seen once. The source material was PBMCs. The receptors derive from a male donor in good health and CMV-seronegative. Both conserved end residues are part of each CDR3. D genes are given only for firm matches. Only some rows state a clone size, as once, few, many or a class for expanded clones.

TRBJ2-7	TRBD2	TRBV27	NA	TGTGCCAGCAGTTTATCTAGCGGGGGTTACGAGCAGTACTTC	CASSLSSGGYEQYF
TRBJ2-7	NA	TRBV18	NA	TGTGCCAGCTCACCCTCCGGACACAGGGTAGACGAGCAGTACTTC	CASSPSGHRVDEQYF
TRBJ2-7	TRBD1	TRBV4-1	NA	TGCGCCAGCAGCCAGGGACAGGGGAGCTACGAGCAGTACTTC	CASSQGQGSYEQYF
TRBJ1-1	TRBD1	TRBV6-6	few	TGTGCCAGCAGTCTCCTGACAGGGGGCACTGAAGCTTTCTTT	CASSLLTGGTEAFF
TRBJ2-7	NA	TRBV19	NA	TGTGCCAGTAGTATGGGGACAAACTACGAGCAGTACTTC	CASSMGTNYEQYF
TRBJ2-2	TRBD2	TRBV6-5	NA	TGTGCCAGCACGTTAGCGGGGAACACCGGGGAGCTGTTTTTT	CASTLAGNTGELFF
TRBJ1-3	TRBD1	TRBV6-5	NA	TGTGCCAGCAGTACGGAGGGGACAGGGACGAACACCATATATTTT	CASSTEGTGTNTIYF
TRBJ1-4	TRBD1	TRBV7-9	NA	TGTGCCAGCAGCCCGCGGACAGGGAAGGATGAAAAACTGTTTTTT	CASSPRTGKDEKLFF
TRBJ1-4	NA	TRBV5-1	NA	TGCGCCAGCAGCTCGACCCTATACCCCCAGCGCAATGAAAAACTGTTTTTT	CASSSTLYPQRNEKLFF
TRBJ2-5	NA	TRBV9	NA	TGTGCCAGCAGCGTGGCCGTACAAGAGACCCAGTACTTC	CASSVAVQETQYF
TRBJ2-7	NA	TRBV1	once	TGCACCAGCAGCCAAGAGCCCCGGGACAGGTGCCTCGGCTACGAGCAGTACTTC	CTSSQEPRDRCLGYEQYF
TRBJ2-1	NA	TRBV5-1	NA	TGCGCCAGCAAGGTGGAGCCTGGAGGCACTTACAATGAGCAGTTCTTC	CASKVEPGGTYNEQFF
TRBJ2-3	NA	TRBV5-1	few	TGCGCCAGCAGCTTCGGGACACTAGTCACAGATACGCAGTATTTT	CASSFGTLVTDTQYF
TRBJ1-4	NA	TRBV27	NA	TGTGCCAGCAGTTTAAGGGGGATGACAAGGGGTTCTGAAAAACTGTTTTTT	CASSLRGMTRGSEKLFF
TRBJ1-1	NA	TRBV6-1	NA	TGTGCCAGCGCGTCCTTTCGGGGAAACACTGAAGCTTTCTTT	CASASFRGNTEAFF
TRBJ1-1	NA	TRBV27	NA	TGTGCCAGCAGTTTATCGGGGGCGCCTACTGAAGCTTTCTTT	CASSLSGAPTEAFF
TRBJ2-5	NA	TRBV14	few	TGTGCCAGCAGCCAAGGCGCGAGCTGGGGCGTCCAAGAGACCCAGTACTTC	CASSQGASWGVQETQYF
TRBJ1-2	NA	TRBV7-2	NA	TGTGCCAGCAGCTTAACGGGAGCTAACTATGGCTACACCTTC	CASSLTGANYGYTF
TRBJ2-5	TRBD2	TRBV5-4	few	TGTGCCAGCAGCTCCGGACTAGCGGGGGCACAAGAGACCCAGTACTTC	CASSSGLAGAQETQYF
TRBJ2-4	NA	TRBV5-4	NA	TGTGCCAGCAGCTTGTGGCGGGGTTTCGCCAAAAACATTCAGTACTTC	CASSLWRGFAKNIQYF
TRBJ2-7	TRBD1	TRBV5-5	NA	TGTGCCAGCAGCTCGCCGGGACAGGGTACCTACGAGCAGTACTTC	CASSSPGQGTYEQYF
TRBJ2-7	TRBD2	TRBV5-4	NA	TGTGCCAGCAGCTTGACTAGCGGGAGCTCCTACGAGCAGTACTTC	CASSLTSGSSYEQYF
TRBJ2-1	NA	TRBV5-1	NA	TGCGCCAGCAGCTTTTCGACAGGCCCATACGGTGAGCAGTTCTTC	CASSFSTGPYGEQFF
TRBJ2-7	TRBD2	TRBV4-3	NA	TGCGCCAGCAGCCAAGATGGCGGGAGGGCCGGTTTCGAGCAGTACTTC	CASSQDGGRAGFEQYF
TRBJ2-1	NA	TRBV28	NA	TGTGCCAGCAACACCCCCGGAGTTAACTCCTACAATGAGCAGTTCTTC	CASNTPGVNSYNEQFF
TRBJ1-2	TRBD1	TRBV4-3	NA	TGCGCCAGCAGCCAAGATGGGACAGGGAACTATGGCTACACCTTC	CASSQDGTGNYGYTF
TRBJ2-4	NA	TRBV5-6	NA	TGTGCCAGCAGCACAGAGCCTCTAGCCAAAAACATTCAGTACTTC	CASSTEPLAKNIQYF